This T cell receptor (beta chain) was identified during a study of early T cells in non-severe SARS-CoV-2 infection. Study in general: Sequencing was performed on bulk RNA from unsorted whole blood, leaving chains unpaired. Whole-study results and caveats: Database matching using VDJdb favored anti-spike CD8 responses, with private and CD4 specificities left missing.

Individual cDNA molecules received unique molecular identifiers. A single record per CDR3 protein comes from TCRdb applying MiXCR to the 5' RACE reads. The repertoire includes some 30,000 distinct CDR3 sequences, about 6% of them detected once, and 10% to 15% sits in the top ten. This clonotype came up many times. The antigen remains unidentified. V lost 3 bases, J lost 2 bases, and 2 bases stayed unmatched. The CDR3 is made up of 15 amino acids. Germline V CDR1 and CDR2: SGHNT, YYREEE (reference sequence). Sequenced input: whole blood. This chain links TRBV5-4 with TRBJ2-3; TRBD1 aligns across 11 bases. The TCR originated in an adult who was a healthcare worker with PCR-confirmed SARS-CoV-2 infection or an uninfected control (not recorded which). The CDR3 protein is CASSWTGGLTDTQYF. The CDR3 DNA reads TGTGCCAGCAGCTGGACAGGGGGCCTCACAGATACGCAGTATTTT.